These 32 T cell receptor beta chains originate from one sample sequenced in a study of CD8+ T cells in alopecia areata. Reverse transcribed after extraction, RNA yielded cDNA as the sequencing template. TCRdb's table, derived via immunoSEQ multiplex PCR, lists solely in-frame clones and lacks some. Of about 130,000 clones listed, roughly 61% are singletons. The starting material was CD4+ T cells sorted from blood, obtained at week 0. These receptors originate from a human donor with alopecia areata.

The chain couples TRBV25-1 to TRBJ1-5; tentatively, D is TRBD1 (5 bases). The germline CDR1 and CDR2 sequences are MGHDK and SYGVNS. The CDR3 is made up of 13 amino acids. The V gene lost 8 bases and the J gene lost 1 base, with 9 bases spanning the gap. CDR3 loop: CASQGYSNQPQHF. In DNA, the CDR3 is TGTGCCAGCCAGGGTTACAGCAATCAGCCCCAGCATTTT. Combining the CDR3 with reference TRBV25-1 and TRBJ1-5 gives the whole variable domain EADIYQTPRYLVIGTGKKITLECSQTMGHDKMYWYQQDPGMELHLIHYSYGVNSTEKGDLSSESTVSRIRTEHFPLTLESARPSHTSQYLCASQGYSNQPQHFGDGTRLSIL.

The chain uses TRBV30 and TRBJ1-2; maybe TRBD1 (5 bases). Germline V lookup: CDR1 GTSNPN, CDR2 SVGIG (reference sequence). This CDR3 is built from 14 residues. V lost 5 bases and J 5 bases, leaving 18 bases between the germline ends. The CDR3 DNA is TGTGCCTGGGCCACGGGACGGCTTAGTTATGGCTACACCTTC. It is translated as CAWATGRLSYGYTF.

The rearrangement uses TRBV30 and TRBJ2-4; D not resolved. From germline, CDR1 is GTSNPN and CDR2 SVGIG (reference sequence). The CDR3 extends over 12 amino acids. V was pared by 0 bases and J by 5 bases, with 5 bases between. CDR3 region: CAWSVTENIQYF. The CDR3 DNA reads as TGTGCCTGGAGTGTGACCGAAAACATTCAGTACTTC.

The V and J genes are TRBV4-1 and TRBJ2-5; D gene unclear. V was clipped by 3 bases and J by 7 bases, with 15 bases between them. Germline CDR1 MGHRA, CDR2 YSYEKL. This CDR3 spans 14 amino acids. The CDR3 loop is CASSHPGALGTQYF. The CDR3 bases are TGCGCCAGCAGCCACCCTGGAGCCTTGGGGACCCAGTACTTC.

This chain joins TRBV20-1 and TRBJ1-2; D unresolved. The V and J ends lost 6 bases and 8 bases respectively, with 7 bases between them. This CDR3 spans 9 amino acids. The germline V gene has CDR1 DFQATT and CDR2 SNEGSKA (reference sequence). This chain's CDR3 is CSAAGGYTF. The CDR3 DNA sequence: TGCAGTGCAGCCGGGGGCTACACCTTC.

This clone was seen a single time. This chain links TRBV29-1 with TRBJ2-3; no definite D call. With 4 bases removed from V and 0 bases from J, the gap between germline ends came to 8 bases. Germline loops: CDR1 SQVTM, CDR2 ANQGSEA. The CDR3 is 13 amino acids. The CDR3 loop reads CSVGTASTDTQYF. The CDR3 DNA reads TGCAGCGTTGGGACGGCCAGCACAGATACGCAGTATTTT.

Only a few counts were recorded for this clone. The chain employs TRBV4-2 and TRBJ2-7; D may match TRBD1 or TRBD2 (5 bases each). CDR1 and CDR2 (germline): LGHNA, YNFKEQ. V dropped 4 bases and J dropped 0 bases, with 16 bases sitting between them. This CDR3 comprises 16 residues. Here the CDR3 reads CASSRDAGRISYEQYF. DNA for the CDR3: TGTGCCAGCAGCCGGGACGCGGGCAGGATCTCCTACGAGCAGTACTTC.

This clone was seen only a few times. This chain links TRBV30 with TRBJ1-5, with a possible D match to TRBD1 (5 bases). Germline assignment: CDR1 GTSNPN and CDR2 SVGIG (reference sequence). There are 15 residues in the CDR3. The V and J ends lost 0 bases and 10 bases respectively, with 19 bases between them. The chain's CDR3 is CAWSVLSRGGQPQHF. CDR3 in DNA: TGTGCCTGGAGTGTACTGAGTCGAGGAGGACAACCCCAGCATTTT.

Here the CDR3 reads CASTQGSYEGYTF. The DNA for the CDR3 is TGTGCCAGCACCCAAGGCAGCTATGAGGGCTACACCTTC. The V and J genes are TRBV7-9 and TRBJ1-2; unclear D gene. The germline V and J ends were trimmed by 7 bases and 8 bases, with 17 bases remaining between them. This CDR3 has 13 amino acids. Per germline, CDR1 SEHNR and CDR2 FQNEAQ (reference sequence).

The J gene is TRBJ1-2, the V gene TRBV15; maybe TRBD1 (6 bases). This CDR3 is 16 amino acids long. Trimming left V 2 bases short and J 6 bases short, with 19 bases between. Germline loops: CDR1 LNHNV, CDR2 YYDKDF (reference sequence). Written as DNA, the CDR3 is TGTGCCACCAGCAGATTGGGGGGCGACAGAGGGAATGGCTACACCTTC. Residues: CATSRLGGDRGNGYTF.

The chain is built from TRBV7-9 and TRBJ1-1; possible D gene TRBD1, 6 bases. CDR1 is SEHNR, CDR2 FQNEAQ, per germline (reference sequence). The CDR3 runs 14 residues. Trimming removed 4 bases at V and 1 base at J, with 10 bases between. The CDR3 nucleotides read TGTGCCAGCAGCTCCAGGACAGAGAACACTGAAGCTTTCTTT. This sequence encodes CASSSRTENTEAFF.

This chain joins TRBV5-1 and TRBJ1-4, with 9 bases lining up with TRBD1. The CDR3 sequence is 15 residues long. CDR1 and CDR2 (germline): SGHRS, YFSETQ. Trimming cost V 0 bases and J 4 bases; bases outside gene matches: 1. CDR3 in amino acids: CASSLATGGNEKLFF. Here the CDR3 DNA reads TGCGCCAGCAGCTTGGCGACAGGGGGTAATGAAAAACTGTTTTTT.

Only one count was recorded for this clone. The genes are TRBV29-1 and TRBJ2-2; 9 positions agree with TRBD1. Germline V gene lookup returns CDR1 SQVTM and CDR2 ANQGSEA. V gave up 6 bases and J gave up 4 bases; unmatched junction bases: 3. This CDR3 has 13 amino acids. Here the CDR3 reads CSVGQGTTGELFF. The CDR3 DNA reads TGCAGCGTCGGACAGGGGACCACCGGGGAGCTGTTTTTT.

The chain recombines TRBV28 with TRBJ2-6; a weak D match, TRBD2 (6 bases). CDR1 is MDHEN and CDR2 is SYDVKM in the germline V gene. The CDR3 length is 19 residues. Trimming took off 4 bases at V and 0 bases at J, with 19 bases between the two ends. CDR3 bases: TGTGCCAGCAGTTCGGTCATGGGGGGAACGTCCTCTGGGGCCAACGTCCTGACTTTC. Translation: CASSSVMGGTSSGANVLTF.

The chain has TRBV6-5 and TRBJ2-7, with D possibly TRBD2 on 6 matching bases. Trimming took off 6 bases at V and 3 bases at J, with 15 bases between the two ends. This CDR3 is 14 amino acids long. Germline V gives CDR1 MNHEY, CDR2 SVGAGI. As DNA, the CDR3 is TGTGCCAGCAGGCGATCGGGACTGGGCTACGAGCAGTACTTC. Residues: CASRRSGLGYEQYF.

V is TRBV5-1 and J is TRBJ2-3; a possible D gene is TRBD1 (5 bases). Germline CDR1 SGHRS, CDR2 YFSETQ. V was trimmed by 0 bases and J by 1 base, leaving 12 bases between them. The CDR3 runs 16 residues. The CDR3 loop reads CASSLGGHGGTDTQYF. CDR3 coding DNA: TGCGCCAGCAGCTTGGGGGGCCATGGCGGCACAGATACGCAGTATTTT.

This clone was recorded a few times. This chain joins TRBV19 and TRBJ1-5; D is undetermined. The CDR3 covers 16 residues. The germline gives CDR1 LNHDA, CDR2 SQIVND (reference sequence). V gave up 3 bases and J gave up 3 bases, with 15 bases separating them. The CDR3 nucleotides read TGTGCCAGTAGTATGACTCAGCCCCTTGACAATCAGCCCCAGCATTTT. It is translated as CASSMTQPLDNQPQHF.

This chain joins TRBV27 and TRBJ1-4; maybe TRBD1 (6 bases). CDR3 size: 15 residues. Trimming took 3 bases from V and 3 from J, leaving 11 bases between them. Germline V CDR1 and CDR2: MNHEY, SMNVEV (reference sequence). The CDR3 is CASSFQGWANEKLFF. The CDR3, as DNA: TGTGCCAGCAGTTTCCAGGGGTGGGCTAATGAAAAACTGTTTTTT.

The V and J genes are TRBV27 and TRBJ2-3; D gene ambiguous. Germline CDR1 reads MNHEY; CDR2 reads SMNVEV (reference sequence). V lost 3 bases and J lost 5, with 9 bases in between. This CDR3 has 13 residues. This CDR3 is CASSLGEKDTQYF. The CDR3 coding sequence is TGTGCCAGCAGTTTGGGCGAAAAAGATACGCAGTATTTT.

The CDR3 bases are TGTGCCAGTACTGACCCGGGACAGAACACTGAAGCTTTCTTT. Translation: CASTDPGQNTEAFF. J is TRBJ1-1 and V is TRBV19; perhaps TRBD1 as D (6 bases). Germline values: CDR1 LNHDA, CDR2 SQIVND (reference sequence). Trimming stripped 7 bases from V and 1 base from J, with 13 bases between. This CDR3 contains 14 residues.

The CDR3 coding sequence is TGTGCCAGCAGCTACCGGGACAGTAATTCACCCCTCCACTTT. As protein: CASSYRDSNSPLHF. The chain links TRBV7-2 to TRBJ1-6, with TRBD1 matching 7 bases. V shed 4 bases and J 6 bases; nucleotides not matched to a gene: 3. CDR3 length equals 14 residues. CDR1 is SGHTA, CDR2 FQGNSA, per germline.

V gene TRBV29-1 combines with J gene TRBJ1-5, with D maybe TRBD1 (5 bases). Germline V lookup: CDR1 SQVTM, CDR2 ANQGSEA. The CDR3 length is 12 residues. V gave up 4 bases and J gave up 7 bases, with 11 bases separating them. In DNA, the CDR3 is TGCAGCGTTGGGGCAGGGTCCCAGCCCCAGCATTTT. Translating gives CSVGAGSQPQHF. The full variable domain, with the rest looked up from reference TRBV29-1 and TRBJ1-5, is SAVISQKPSRDICQRGTSLTIQCQVDSQVTMMFWYRQQPGQSLTLIATANQGSEATYESGFVIDKFPISRPNLTFSTLTVSNMSPEDSSIYLCSVGAGSQPQHFGDGTRLSIL.

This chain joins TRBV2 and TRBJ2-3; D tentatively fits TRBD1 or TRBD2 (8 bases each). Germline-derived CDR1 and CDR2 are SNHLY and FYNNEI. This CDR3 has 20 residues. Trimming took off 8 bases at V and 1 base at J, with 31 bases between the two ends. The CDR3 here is CASSLLQGAISGTGTDTQYF. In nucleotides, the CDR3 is TGTGCCAGCTCCTTGTTGCAGGGGGCGATTAGCGGGACCGGCACAGATACGCAGTATTTT.

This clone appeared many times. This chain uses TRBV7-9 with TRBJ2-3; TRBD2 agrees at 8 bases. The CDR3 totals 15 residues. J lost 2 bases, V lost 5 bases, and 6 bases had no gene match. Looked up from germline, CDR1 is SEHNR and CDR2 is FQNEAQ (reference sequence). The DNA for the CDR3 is TGTGCCAGCAGCACTCACGGGGGGGCCACAGATACGCAGTATTTT. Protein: CASSTHGGATDTQYF.

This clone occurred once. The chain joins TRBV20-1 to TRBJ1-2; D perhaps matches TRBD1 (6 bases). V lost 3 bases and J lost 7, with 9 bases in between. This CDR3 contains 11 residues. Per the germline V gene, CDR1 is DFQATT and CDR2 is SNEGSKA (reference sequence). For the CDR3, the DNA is TGCAGTGCTAGGGCAGGGGCTGGCTACACCTTC. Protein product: CSARAGAGYTF.

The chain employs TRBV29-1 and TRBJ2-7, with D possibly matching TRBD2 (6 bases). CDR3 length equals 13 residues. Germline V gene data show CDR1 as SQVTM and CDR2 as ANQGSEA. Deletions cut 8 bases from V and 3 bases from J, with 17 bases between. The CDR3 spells CSTPRGRRYEQYF. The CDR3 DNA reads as TGCAGCACACCTCGGGGGAGGCGCTACGAGCAGTACTTC.

The CDR3: CAWSADRGPYSNQPQHF. CDR3 sequence (DNA): TGTGCCTGGAGTGCGGACAGGGGGCCGTATAGCAATCAGCCCCAGCATTTT. The rearrangement joins TRBV30 to TRBJ1-5; 11 bases agree with TRBD1. In germline, CDR1 is GTSNPN, CDR2 SVGIG (reference sequence). Losses at the gene ends were 1 base for V and 0 bases for J; bases not matched to a gene: 5. The CDR3 length is 17 residues.

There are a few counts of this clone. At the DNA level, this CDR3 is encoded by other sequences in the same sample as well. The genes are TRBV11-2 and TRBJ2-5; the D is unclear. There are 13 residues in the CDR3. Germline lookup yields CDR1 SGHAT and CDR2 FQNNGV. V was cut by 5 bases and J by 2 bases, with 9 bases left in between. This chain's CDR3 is CASSLGLQETQYF. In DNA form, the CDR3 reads TGTGCCAGCAGCCTTGGTTTACAAGAGACCCAGTACTTC. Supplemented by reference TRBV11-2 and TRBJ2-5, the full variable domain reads EAGVAQSPRYKIIEKRQSVAFWCNPISGHATLYWYQQILGQGPKLLIQFQNNGVVDDSQLPKDRFSAERLKGVDSTLKIQPAKLEDSAVYLCASSLGLQETQYFGPGTRLLVL.

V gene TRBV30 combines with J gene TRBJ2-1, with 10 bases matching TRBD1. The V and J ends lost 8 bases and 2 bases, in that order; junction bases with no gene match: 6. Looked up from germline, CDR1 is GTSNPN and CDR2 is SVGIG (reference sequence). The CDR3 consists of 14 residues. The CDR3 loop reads CAGTGEKAYNEQFF. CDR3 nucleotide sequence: TGTGCCGGGACAGGGGAGAAAGCCTACAATGAGCAGTTCTTC.

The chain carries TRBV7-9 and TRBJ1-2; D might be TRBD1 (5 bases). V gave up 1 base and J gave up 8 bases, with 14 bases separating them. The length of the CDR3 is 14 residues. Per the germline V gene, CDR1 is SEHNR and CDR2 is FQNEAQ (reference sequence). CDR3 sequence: CASSLDAGLGGYTF. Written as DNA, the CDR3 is TGTGCCAGCAGCTTAGATGCAGGGTTGGGAGGCTACACCTTC.

CDR3 protein: CAISPGTADTQYF. The CDR3 region has the DNA TGTGCCATCAGTCCCGGGACAGCAGATACGCAGTATTTT. This chain joins TRBV10-3 and TRBJ2-3; 7 bases line up with TRBD1. The CDR3 runs to 13 residues. Germline V CDR1 and CDR2: ENHRY, SYGVKD. The V and J ends lost 5 bases and 4 bases, in that order; junction bases with no gene match: 3.

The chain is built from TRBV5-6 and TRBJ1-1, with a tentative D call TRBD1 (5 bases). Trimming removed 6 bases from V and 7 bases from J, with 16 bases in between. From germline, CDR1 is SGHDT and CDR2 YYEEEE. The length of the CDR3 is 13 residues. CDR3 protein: CASIEHGALEAFF. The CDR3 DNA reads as TGTGCCAGCATCGAACATGGGGCTCTTGAAGCTTTCTTT.